These T cell receptor beta chains were read from a single sample in a study of blood T cells in healthy people across ages. TCRdb ran MiXCR on the 5' RACE reads and lists one entry per CDR3 protein. This table has approximately 680,000 distinct CDR3 sequences, about a third appearing once. Sequences were obtained from blood. These receptor sequences come from a woman of 80 years or more in good health. The CDR3 runs from the conserved cysteine through the conserved F or W. Each record gives: D gene, clone size, J gene, V gene, CDR3 protein, CDR3 DNA. A D gene is named only where the DNA matches it firmly. Size values are once, few and many counts, or a class for expanded clones, and some rows have none.

D gene: TRBD2; clone size: NA; J gene: TRBJ2-4; V gene: TRBV20-1; CDR3 protein: CSALSGENIQYF; CDR3 DNA: TGCAGTGCCCTTAGCGGGGAAAACATTCAGTACTTC
D gene: TRBD1; clone size: NA; J gene: TRBJ2-5; V gene: TRBV5-1; CDR3 protein: CASSFDYRGETQYF; CDR3 DNA: TGCGCCAGCAGCTTCGATTACAGGGGAGAGACCCAGTACTTC
D gene: NA; clone size: few; J gene: TRBJ1-1; V gene: TRBV6-2/TRBV6-3; CDR3 protein: CASSYSWETEAFF; CDR3 DNA: TGTGCCAGCAGTTACTCGTGGGAGACTGAAGCTTTCTTT
D gene: NA; clone size: NA; J gene: TRBJ2-5; V gene: TRBV5-1; CDR3 protein: CASSPRGGRLYSETQYF; CDR3 DNA: TGCGCCAGCAGCCCCCGAGGGGGGCGGCTCTATTCGGAGACCCAGTACTTC
D gene: TRBD1; clone size: many; J gene: TRBJ1-2; V gene: TRBV12-3/TRBV12-4; CDR3 protein: CASTPRGTGKGGYTF; CDR3 DNA: TGTGCCAGCACCCCAAGGGGGACAGGGAAGGGTGGCTACACCTTC
D gene: NA; clone size: few; J gene: TRBJ2-7; V gene: TRBV5-8; CDR3 protein: CASSLLGVSYEQYF; CDR3 DNA: TGTGCCAGCAGCTTGCTAGGAGTCTCCTACGAGCAGTACTTC
D gene: NA; clone size: NA; J gene: TRBJ2-5; V gene: TRBV11-2; CDR3 protein: CASSLGAPRRESQYF; CDR3 DNA: TGTGCCAGCAGCTTAGGGGCCCCAAGGAGGGAGTCCCAGTACTTC
D gene: TRBD1; clone size: many; J gene: TRBJ1-2; V gene: TRBV20-1; CDR3 protein: CSASGQGRHGYTF; CDR3 DNA: TGCAGTGCTAGCGGACAGGGCCGTCATGGCTACACCTTC
D gene: NA; clone size: NA; J gene: TRBJ2-7; V gene: TRBV9; CDR3 protein: CASSVVGGLDPYEQYF; CDR3 DNA: TGTGCCAGCAGCGTAGTAGGAGGACTGGATCCCTACGAGCAGTACTTC
D gene: NA; clone size: NA; J gene: TRBJ2-3; V gene: TRBV7-2; CDR3 protein: CASSLDPVPTDTQYF; CDR3 DNA: TGTGCCAGCAGCTTAGACCCGGTCCCCACAGATACGCAGTATTTT
D gene: TRBD2; clone size: NA; J gene: TRBJ2-1; V gene: TRBV25-1; CDR3 protein: CASSASGSSYEQFF; CDR3 DNA: TGTGCCAGCAGTGCGAGCGGGAGTAGTTATGAGCAGTTCTTC
D gene: TRBD2; clone size: many; J gene: TRBJ2-1; V gene: TRBV7-2; CDR3 protein: CASSLVKTSGGLLYNEQFF; CDR3 DNA: TGTGCCAGCAGCTTAGTTAAAACTAGCGGGGGCCTACTTTACAATGAGCAGTTCTTC
D gene: NA; clone size: NA; J gene: TRBJ1-5; V gene: TRBV2; CDR3 protein: CASRRGMGNQPQHF; CDR3 DNA: TGTGCCAGCAGGCGGGGGATGGGGAATCAGCCCCAGCATTTT
D gene: TRBD1; clone size: many; J gene: TRBJ1-2; V gene: TRBV6-6; CDR3 protein: CASSYFPGQGANGYTF; CDR3 DNA: TGTGCCAGCAGTTACTTCCCGGGACAGGGGGCCAATGGCTACACCTTC
D gene: NA; clone size: once; J gene: TRBJ1-2; V gene: TRBV7-2; CDR3 protein: CASSLAYVGYTF; CDR3 DNA: TGTGCCAGCAGCTTAGCTTATGTTGGCTACACCTTC
D gene: NA; clone size: many; J gene: TRBJ2-6; V gene: TRBV18; CDR3 protein: CASSRTAFDSGANVLTF; CDR3 DNA: TGTGCCAGCTCACGGACAGCCTTTGACTCTGGGGCCAACGTCCTGACTTTC
D gene: TRBD2; clone size: many; J gene: TRBJ2-3; V gene: TRBV5-4; CDR3 protein: CASDSGGASDTQYF; CDR3 DNA: TGTGCCAGCGATAGCGGGGGGGCCTCAGATACGCAGTATTTT
D gene: NA; clone size: NA; J gene: TRBJ1-4; V gene: TRBV20-1; CDR3 protein: CSASRAGRMDEKLFF; CDR3 DNA: TGCAGTGCTAGCCGTGCGGGTCGAATGGATGAAAAACTGTTTTTT
D gene: NA; clone size: many; J gene: TRBJ2-1; V gene: TRBV7-2; CDR3 protein: CASSAGLYNEQFF; CDR3 DNA: TGTGCCAGCAGCGCGGGACTTTACAATGAGCAGTTCTTC
D gene: NA; clone size: many; J gene: TRBJ1-6; V gene: TRBV6-5; CDR3 protein: CASSPDGASPLHF; CDR3 DNA: TGTGCCAGCAGTCCGGATGGAGCATCACCCCTCCACTTT
D gene: NA; clone size: NA; J gene: TRBJ1-5; V gene: TRBV4-1; CDR3 protein: CASSQSTGGWQPQHF; CDR3 DNA: TGCGCCAGCAGCCAATCGACAGGAGGCTGGCAGCCCCAGCATTTT
D gene: NA; clone size: many; J gene: TRBJ2-1; V gene: TRBV7-2; CDR3 protein: CASSAQVNEQFF; CDR3 DNA: TGTGCCAGCAGCGCGCAGGTTAATGAGCAGTTCTTC
D gene: TRBD2; clone size: NA; J gene: TRBJ2-1; V gene: TRBV2; CDR3 protein: CVGSEASGVPLDNEQFF; CDR3 DNA: TGTGTCGGCAGTGAGGCTAGCGGGGTCCCACTCGACAATGAGCAGTTCTTC
D gene: TRBD1; clone size: NA; J gene: TRBJ1-2; V gene: TRBV20-1; CDR3 protein: CSAPTGTGSNYGYTF; CDR3 DNA: TGCAGTGCGCCAACCGGGACAGGGTCTAACTATGGCTACACCTTC
D gene: NA; clone size: few; J gene: TRBJ2-5; V gene: TRBV15; CDR3 protein: CATSRVLKETQYF; CDR3 DNA: TGTGCCACCAGCAGGGTTCTCAAAGAGACCCAGTACTTC
D gene: NA; clone size: NA; J gene: TRBJ2-1; V gene: TRBV5-1; CDR3 protein: CASSSVGAQDEQFF; CDR3 DNA: TGCGCCAGCAGCTCCGTGGGGGCCCAGGATGAGCAGTTCTTC
D gene: NA; clone size: many; J gene: TRBJ2-5; V gene: TRBV20-1; CDR3 protein: CSATDSLPIQYF; CDR3 DNA: TGCAGTGCTACGGACAGTCTTCCGATCCAGTACTTC
D gene: TRBD1; clone size: few; J gene: TRBJ2-7; V gene: TRBV7-9; CDR3 protein: CASSQQGTGGYEQYF; CDR3 DNA: TGTGCCAGCAGCCAACAAGGGACAGGGGGTTACGAGCAGTACTTC
D gene: NA; clone size: NA; J gene: TRBJ2-1; V gene: TRBV29-1; CDR3 protein: CSVKETYNEQFF; CDR3 DNA: TGCAGCGTTAAGGAGACCTACAATGAGCAGTTCTTC
D gene: NA; clone size: few; J gene: TRBJ2-6; V gene: TRBV6-5; CDR3 protein: CASNSPGANVLTF; CDR3 DNA: TGTGCCAGCAACTCCCCTGGGGCCAACGTCCTGACTTTC